The 5 T cell receptor beta chains in this list originate from one sample, sequenced in a study of blood T cell repertoires in COVID-19. Data came from immunoSEQ multiplex PCR; TCRdb stores just in-frame clones and leaves some out. The sample has approximately 110,000 clones, approximately 81% seen once; the top ten hold 4.5% to 6%. The source material was peripheral blood. Receptor source: a man older than 75 with COVID-19, enrolled during active disease.

The gene calls are TRBV18 and TRBJ1-1; the match to TRBD1 covers 9 bases. In germline, CDR1 is KGHSH, CDR2 LQKENI. The CDR3 totals 16 residues. The V segment lost 0 bases and the J segment 0 bases; nucleotides outside the gene matches: 2. The CDR3 sequence: CASSPPGQGMNTEAFF. The CDR3 nucleotides read TGTGCCAGCTCACCACCGGGACAGGGAATGAACACTGAAGCTTTCTTT.

The chain recombines TRBV15 with TRBJ1-2; 7 bases are a match to TRBD1. The CDR3 has 16 residues. J gave up 3 bases and V 2 bases, and 9 bases lay outside the gene matches. The germline gives CDR1 LNHNV, CDR2 YYDKDF (reference sequence). This CDR3 is CATSRLNPQGDYGYTF. In nucleotides, the CDR3 is TGTGCCACCAGCAGACTCAACCCCCAGGGGGACTATGGCTACACCTTC. Using reference TRBV15 and TRBJ1-2 for the parts outside the CDR3, the full variable domain is DAMVIQNPRYQVTQFGKPVTLSCSQTLNHNVMYWYQQKSSQAPKLLFHYYDKDFNNEADTPDNFQSRRPNTSFCFLDIRSPGLGDTAMYLCATSRLNPQGDYGYTFGSGTRLTVV.

The CDR3 DNA follows: TGTGCCACCAGTGGGACAGGGGATCAGCCCCAGCATTTT. Protein product: CATSGTGDQPQHF. V and J are TRBV24-1 and TRBJ1-5; 9 nucleotides align to TRBD1. J gave up 5 bases and V 5 bases, and 0 bases lay outside the gene matches. The length of the CDR3 is 13 residues. Germline CDR1 is KGHDR and CDR2 is SFDVKD.

The chain joins TRBV6-5 to TRBJ2-3; weak D call: TRBD1 (5 bases). Germline CDR1 MNHEY, CDR2 SVGAGI. The CDR3 totals 15 residues. Trimming shortened V by 2 bases and J by 4 bases, and 13 bases separated the two germline ends. CDR3 region: CASSYTTTVSDTQYF. The DNA for the CDR3 is TGTGCCAGCAGTTACACAACGACAGTATCAGATACGCAGTATTTT.

This clone showed up just a few times. The chain uses TRBV6-6 and TRBJ1-5; D possibly corresponds to TRBD1 (6 bases). CDR1 is MNHNY, CDR2 SVGAGI, per germline (reference sequence). The CDR3 sequence is 16 residues long. The ends were cut back, 6 bases at V and 6 bases at J, with 21 bases in the middle. CDR3 bases: TGTGCCAGCAGAAACCACAGGGACCCGGTCTCTCAGCCCCAGCATTTT. As protein: CASRNHRDPVSQPQHF.